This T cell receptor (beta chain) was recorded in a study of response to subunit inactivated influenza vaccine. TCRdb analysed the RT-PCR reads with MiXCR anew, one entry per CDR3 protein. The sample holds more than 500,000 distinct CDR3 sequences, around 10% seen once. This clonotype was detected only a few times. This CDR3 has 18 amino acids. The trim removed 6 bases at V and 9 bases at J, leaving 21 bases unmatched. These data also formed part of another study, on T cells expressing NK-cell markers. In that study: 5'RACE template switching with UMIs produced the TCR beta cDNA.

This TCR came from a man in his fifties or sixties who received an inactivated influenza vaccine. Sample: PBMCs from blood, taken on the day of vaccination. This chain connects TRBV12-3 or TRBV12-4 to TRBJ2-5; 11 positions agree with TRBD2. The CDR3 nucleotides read TGTGCCAGCAGCCCCTTCGCGGGCAGATCGACTAGCGGGGCCTCCCAGTACTTC. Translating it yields CASSPFAGRSTSGASQYF.